These 5 T cell receptor beta chains share one sample of origin, sequenced in a study of TIL therapy for anti-PD-1-resistant metastatic lung cancer. The immunoSEQ assay was v3. TCRdb's copy holds only in-frame clones and misses some; the assay was immunoSEQ multiplex PCR. The repertoire includes fewer than 65,000 clones, roughly four fifths of them detected once, and nearly 3% sits in the top ten. Time point of the sample: pre-treatment sample, taken before nivolumab and TIL therapy. The sample was blood, taken at baseline. The receptors were gathered from a person aged 25-85 years with non-small cell lung cancer.

The V gene is TRBV10-3, the J gene TRBJ2-1; D not certain. CDR1 and CDR2 (germline): ENHRY, SYGVKD. V was shortened by 0 bases and J by 6 bases, with 9 bases between the two germline ends. This CDR3 is 14 amino acids long. CDR3 DNA: TGTGCCATCAGTGAGTCGACCTGGGCCAATGAGCAGTTCTTC. Protein product: CAISESTWANEQFF.

The CDR3 spells CASGARDGLETQYF. CDR3 nucleotide sequence: TGTGCTAGTGGTGCCCGGGACGGATTAGAGACCCAGTACTTC. V gene TRBV12-5 combines with J gene TRBJ2-5; D may be TRBD1 or TRBD2 (5 bases each). CDR1 is LGHNT, CDR2 FRNRAP, per germline. Trimming removed 5 bases at V and 4 bases at J, with 14 bases between. The CDR3 has 14 amino acids.

The chain combines TRBV15 with TRBJ2-3, with a tentative D call TRBD1 (5 bases). CDR3 length equals 14 residues. Trimming pared 0 bases from V and 6 bases from J, leaving 10 bases between. Germline-derived CDR1 and CDR2 are LNHNV and YYDKDF (reference sequence). CDR3 sequence: CATSRDRATDTQYF. The CDR3 nucleotides read TGTGCCACCAGCAGAGACAGGGCCACGGATACGCAGTATTTT.

This clone was observed a few times. This chain joins TRBV28 and TRBJ2-2, with a tentative D call TRBD2 (6 bases). This CDR3 spans 14 amino acids. V lost 8 bases and J 0 bases, leaving 10 bases between the germline ends. Germline CDR1 is MDHEN and CDR2 is SYDVKM. CDR3 coding DNA: TGTGCCAGCCGGGACTCCGCGAACACCGGGGAGCTGTTTTTT. This translates into CASRDSANTGELFF.

V gene TRBV7-2 combines with J gene TRBJ1-5; D gene unclear. The CDR3 is 14 residues long. Trimming shortened V by 0 bases and J by 8 bases, and 11 bases separated the two germline ends. Germline CDR1 SGHTA, CDR2 FQGNSA. The CDR3 protein is CASSLAAVTEPQHF. CDR3 bases: TGTGCCAGCAGCTTAGCGGCCGTGACGGAGCCCCAGCATTTT.